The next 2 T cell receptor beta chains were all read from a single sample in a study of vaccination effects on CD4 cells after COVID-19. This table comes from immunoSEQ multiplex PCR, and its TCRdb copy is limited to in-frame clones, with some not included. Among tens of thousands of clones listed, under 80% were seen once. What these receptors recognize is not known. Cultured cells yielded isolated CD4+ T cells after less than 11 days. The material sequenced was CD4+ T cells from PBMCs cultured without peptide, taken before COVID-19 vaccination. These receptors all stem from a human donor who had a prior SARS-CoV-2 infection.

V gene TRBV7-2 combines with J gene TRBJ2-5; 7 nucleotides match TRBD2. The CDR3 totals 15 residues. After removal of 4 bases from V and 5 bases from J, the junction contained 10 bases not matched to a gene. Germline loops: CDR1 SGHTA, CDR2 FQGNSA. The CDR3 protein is CASSSSAGVWETQYF. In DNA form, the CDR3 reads TGTGCCAGCAGCTCGTCTGCGGGAGTCTGGGAGACCCAGTACTTC. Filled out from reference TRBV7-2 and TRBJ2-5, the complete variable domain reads GAGVSQSPSNKVTEKGKDVELRCDPISGHTALYWYRQSLGQGLEFLIYFQGNSAPDKSGLPSDRFSAERTGGSVSTLTIQRTQQEDSAVYLCASSSSAGVWETQYFGPGTRLLVL.

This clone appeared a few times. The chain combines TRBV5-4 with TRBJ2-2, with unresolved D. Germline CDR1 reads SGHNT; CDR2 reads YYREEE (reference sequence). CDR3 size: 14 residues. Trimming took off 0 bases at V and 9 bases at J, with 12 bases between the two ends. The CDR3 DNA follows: TGTGCCAGCAGCTTGGTGGCAGATCACCGGGAGCTGTTTTTT. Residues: CASSLVADHRELFF.